A selection of T cell receptor beta chains follows, all from one sample in a study of cytomegalovirus exposure and HLA in healthy donors. TCRdb keeps only in-frame clones here, not all; method: immunoSEQ multiplex PCR. This sample yields approximately 190,000 clones, of which approximately 11% are seen a single time; 7.8% belongs to the top ten. Material: PBMCs. The receptors shown here come from a man between 50 and 59 years old in good health and CMV-seropositive. Both conserved end residues are part of each CDR3. The order of the fields is CDR3 length, clone size, V gene, J gene, D gene, CDR3 DNA, CDR3 protein. The D gene is left open where the match is weak. Size is omitted from some rows. Given values are once, few, many or a class for expanded clones.

14,few,TRBV5-1,TRBJ2-5,NA,TGCGCCAGCAGCATCTACGGGGGCCAAGAGACCCAGTACTTC,CASSIYGGQETQYF
15,few,TRBV11-3,TRBJ2-2,NA,TGTGCCAGCAGCTCGGACAGGAGGGCCACCGGGGAGCTGTTTTTT,CASSSDRRATGELFF
15,NA,TRBV7-3,TRBJ2-5,NA,TGTGCCAGCAGCTTAACGGGACTCCACCAAGAGACCCAGTACTTC,CASSLTGLHQETQYF
13,NA,TRBV2,TRBJ1-4,TRBD1,TGTGCCAGCATTAGGGACAGTGGGGAAAAACTGTTTTTT,CASIRDSGEKLFF
14,few,TRBV4-3,TRBJ1-6,NA,TGCGCCAGCAGCCAAGACCACGGCGGGTCAACCCTCCACTTT,CASSQDHGGSTLHF
16,NA,TRBV5-1,TRBJ2-2,NA,TGCGCCAGCAGCTCCAGACAGGACCTGAACACCGGGGAGCTGTTTTTT,CASSSRQDLNTGELFF
15,few,TRBV2,TRBJ1-6,NA,TGTGCCAGCAGTGAAGTAGGAGAATATAATTCACCCCTCCACTTT,CASSEVGEYNSPLHF
13,NA,TRBV30,TRBJ1-6,NA,TGTGCCTCGACGGACAGCCTTAATTCACCCCTCCACTTT,CASTDSLNSPLHF
17,NA,TRBV11-3,TRBJ2-6,TRBD1,TGTGCCAGCAGCTCCGGACAGGGAAACTCTGGGGCCAACGTCCTGACTTTC,CASSSGQGNSGANVLTF
14,few,TRBV19,TRBJ1-3,NA,TGTGCCAGCCTAGACTTCGGGGGTGGAAACACCATATATTTT,CASLDFGGGNTIYF
11,few,TRBV5-6,TRBJ1-1,NA,TGTGCCAGCAGCTCGTACACTGAAGCTTTCTTT,CASSSYTEAFF
15,NA,TRBV4-2,TRBJ2-3,TRBD2,TGTGCCAGCAGCCAAGACGGGGGGTCGACAGATACGCAGTATTTT,CASSQDGGSTDTQYF
15,NA,TRBV9,TRBJ1-1,TRBD1,TGTGCCAGCAGCTCCGGGGACAGGTGGAACACTGAAGCTTTCTTT,CASSSGDRWNTEAFF
15,NA,TRBV5-6,TRBJ2-5,TRBD2,TGTGCCAGCAGCATAGGGACTACACTGGGGGAGACCCAGTACTTC,CASSIGTTLGETQYF
15,NA,TRBV5-1,TRBJ2-5,TRBD1,TGCGCCAGCAGCATTCCGACAGGGGCGGAAGAGACCCAGTACTTC,CASSIPTGAEETQYF
16,NA,TRBV15,TRBJ2-5,NA,TGTGCCACCAGCAGAGGGTCCGGAGGCCTCCAAGAGACCCAGTACTTC,CATSRGSGGLQETQYF
15,NA,TRBV7-2,TRBJ2-7,TRBD2,TGTGCCAGCAGCCGGCAGGGACTAAGGTCAGGCGAGCAGTACTTC,CASSRQGLRSGEQYF
18,NA,TRBV6-1,TRBJ2-2,TRBD1,TGTGCCAGCAGTGTCACTGGACAGGGTAGTATTGGTACCGGGGAGCTGTTTTTT,CASSVTGQGSIGTGELFF
15,NA,TRBV28,TRBJ1-2,TRBD1,TGTGCCAGCAAACCCCCGGGACAGGGGGCGGATGGCTACACCTTC,CASKPPGQGADGYTF
13,once,TRBV18,TRBJ1-1,TRBD1,TGTGCCAGCTCCAGGACAGGGGGCACTGAAGCTTTCTTT,CASSRTGGTEAFF
14,NA,TRBV19,TRBJ1-1,NA,TGTGCCAGTAGTGCGGGGGTGATGAACACTGAAGCTTTCTTT,CASSAGVMNTEAFF
13,NA,TRBV5-4,TRBJ1-2,NA,TGTGCCAGCAGCTTGGGACTGATCTATGGCTACACCTTC,CASSLGLIYGYTF
18,few,TRBV5-1,TRBJ2-3,TRBD2,TGCGCCAGCAGTCGGGGCGGGGGGGCGCCCCGTGGCACAGATACGCAGTATTTT,CASSRGGGAPRGTDTQYF
12,NA,TRBV11-3,TRBJ1-1,NA,TGTGCCAGCACCCTATTGAACACTGAAGCTTTCTTT,CASTLLNTEAFF
13,few,TRBV28,TRBJ1-2,TRBD1,TGTGCCAGCAGAGAGACAGGGTCCGATGGCTACACCTTC,CASRETGSDGYTF
17,NA,TRBV5-4,TRBJ2-2,NA,TGTGCCAGCAGCCATTCAAGGGGAAGTGAAGACACCGGGGAGCTGTTTTTT,CASSHSRGSEDTGELFF
15,NA,TRBV4-3,TRBJ1-2,TRBD1,TGCGCCAGCAGCCAAGGGCGACAGGGAAATTCTGGCTACACCTTC,CASSQGRQGNSGYTF
14,few,TRBV5-6,TRBJ2-1,TRBD2,TGTGCCAGCAGCTTGGCGGGGGGGGTGAATGAGCAGTTCTTC,CASSLAGGVNEQFF
15,NA,TRBV11-2,TRBJ2-7,TRBD1,TGTGCCAGCAGCTTGTCCTCCGGGACAGGCTACGAGCAGTACTTC,CASSLSSGTGYEQYF
14,few,TRBV27,TRBJ1-4,NA,TGTGCCAGCAGGTCGACAGGATCTAATGAAAAACTGTTTTTT,CASRSTGSNEKLFF
14,NA,TRBV5-1,TRBJ1-3,TRBD1,TGCGCCAGCAGCCCGGGACAGATGGGAAACACCATATATTTT,CASSPGQMGNTIYF
13,few,TRBV7-2,TRBJ2-1,NA,TGTGCCAGCAGCCCCTGGGCGGGGAGTGAGCAGTTCTTC,CASSPWAGSEQFF